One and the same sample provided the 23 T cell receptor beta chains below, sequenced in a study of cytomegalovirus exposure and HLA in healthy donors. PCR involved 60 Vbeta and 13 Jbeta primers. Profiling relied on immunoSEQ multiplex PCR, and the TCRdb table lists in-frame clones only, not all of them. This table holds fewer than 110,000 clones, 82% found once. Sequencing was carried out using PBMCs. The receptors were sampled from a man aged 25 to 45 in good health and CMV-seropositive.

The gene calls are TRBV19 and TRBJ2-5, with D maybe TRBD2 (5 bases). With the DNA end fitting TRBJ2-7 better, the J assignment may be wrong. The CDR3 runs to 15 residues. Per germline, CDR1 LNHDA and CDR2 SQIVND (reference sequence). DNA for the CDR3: TGTGCCAGTAGTATGACCGGGGTGACTTATTACGAGCAGTACTTC. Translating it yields CASSMTGVTYYEQYF.

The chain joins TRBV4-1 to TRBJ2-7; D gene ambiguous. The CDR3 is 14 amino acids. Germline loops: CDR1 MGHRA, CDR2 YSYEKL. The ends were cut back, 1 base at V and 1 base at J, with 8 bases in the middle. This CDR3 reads CASSQVMRSYEQYF. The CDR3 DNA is TGCGCCAGCAGCCAAGTAATGCGTTCCTACGAGCAGTACTTC.

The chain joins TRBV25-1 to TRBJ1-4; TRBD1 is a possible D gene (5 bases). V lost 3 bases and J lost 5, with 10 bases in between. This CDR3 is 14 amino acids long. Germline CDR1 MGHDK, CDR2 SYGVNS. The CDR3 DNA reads TGTGCCAGCAGTGAGGGGGGGATCAATGAAAAACTGTTTTTT. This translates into CASSEGGINEKLFF.

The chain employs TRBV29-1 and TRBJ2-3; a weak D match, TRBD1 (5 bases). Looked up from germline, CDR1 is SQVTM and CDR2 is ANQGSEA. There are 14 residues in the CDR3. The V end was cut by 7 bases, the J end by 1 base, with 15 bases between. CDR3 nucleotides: TGCAGCGCCGACAGTCAAGGTGGCACAGATACGCAGTATTTT. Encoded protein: CSADSQGGTDTQYF.

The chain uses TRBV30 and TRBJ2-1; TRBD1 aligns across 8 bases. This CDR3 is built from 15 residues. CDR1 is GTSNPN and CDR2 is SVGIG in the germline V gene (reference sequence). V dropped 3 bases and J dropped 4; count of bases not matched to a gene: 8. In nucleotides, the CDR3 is TGTGCCTGGAGCCCGCCGGGACAGGATTACAATGAGCAGTTCTTC. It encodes CAWSPPGQDYNEQFF.

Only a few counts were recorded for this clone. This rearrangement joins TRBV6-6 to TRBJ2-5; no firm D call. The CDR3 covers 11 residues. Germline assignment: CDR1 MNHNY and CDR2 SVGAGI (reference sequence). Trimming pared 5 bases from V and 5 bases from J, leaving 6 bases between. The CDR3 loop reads CASSPIETQYF. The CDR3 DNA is TGTGCCAGCAGTCCAATCGAGACCCAGTACTTC.

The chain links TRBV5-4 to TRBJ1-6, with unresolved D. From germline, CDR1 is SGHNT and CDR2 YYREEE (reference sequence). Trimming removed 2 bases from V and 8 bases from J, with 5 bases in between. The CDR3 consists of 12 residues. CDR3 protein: CASSFSDSPLHF. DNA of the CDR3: TGTGCCAGCAGCTTCTCGGATTCACCCCTCCACTTT.

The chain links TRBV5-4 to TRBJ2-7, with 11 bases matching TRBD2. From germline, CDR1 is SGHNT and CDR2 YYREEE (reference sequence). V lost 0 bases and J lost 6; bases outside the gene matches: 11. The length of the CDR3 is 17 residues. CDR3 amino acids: CASSLGGDSGGAREQYF. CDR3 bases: TGTGCCAGCAGCTTGGGCGGGGATAGCGGGGGGGCTCGCGAGCAGTACTTC.

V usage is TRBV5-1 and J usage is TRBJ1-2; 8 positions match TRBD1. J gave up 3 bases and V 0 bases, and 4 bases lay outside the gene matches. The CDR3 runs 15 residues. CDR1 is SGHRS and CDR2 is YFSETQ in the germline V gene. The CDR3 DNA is TGCGCCAGCAGCTTGGGAGGGACAGGATACTATGGCTACACCTTC. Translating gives CASSLGGTGYYGYTF.

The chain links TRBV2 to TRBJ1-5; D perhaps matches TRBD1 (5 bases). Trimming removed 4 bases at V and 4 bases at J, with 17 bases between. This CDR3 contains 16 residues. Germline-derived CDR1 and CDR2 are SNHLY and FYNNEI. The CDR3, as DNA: TGTGCCAGCAGTGGACAGCTTGGTCTGGTAAATCAGCCCCAGCATTTT. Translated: CASSGQLGLVNQPQHF.

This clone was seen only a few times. The CDR3 loop is CASSFSGTGTWETQYF. The CDR3 coding sequence is TGCGCCAGCAGCTTCAGCGGGACAGGGACGTGGGAGACCCAGTACTTC. The gene calls are TRBV5-1 and TRBJ2-5, with 9 bases identical to TRBD1. From germline, CDR1 is SGHRS and CDR2 YFSETQ. J lost 5 bases, V lost 2 bases, and 10 bases had no gene match. This CDR3 has 16 residues.

CDR3 coding DNA: TGTGCCAGCAGTTTTTATACAGGGGGCGATGAAAAACTGTTTTTT. This codes for CASSFYTGGDEKLFF. This chain links TRBV6-1 with TRBJ1-4, with TRBD1 matching over 9 bases. Germline-derived CDR1 and CDR2 are MNHNS and SASEGT. The CDR3 totals 15 residues. J was trimmed by 6 bases and V by 5 bases; bases with no gene match: 7.

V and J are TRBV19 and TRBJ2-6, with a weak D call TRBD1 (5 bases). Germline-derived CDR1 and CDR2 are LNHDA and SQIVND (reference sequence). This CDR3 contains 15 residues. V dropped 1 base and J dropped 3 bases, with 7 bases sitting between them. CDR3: CASSIAGRGANVLTF. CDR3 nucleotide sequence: TGTGCCAGTAGTATAGCAGGGCGTGGGGCCAACGTCCTGACTTTC. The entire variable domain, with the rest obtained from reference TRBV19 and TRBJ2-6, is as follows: DGGITQSPKYLFRKEGQNVTLSCEQNLNHDAMYWYRQDPGQGLRLIYYSQIVNDFQKGDIAEGYSVSREKKESFPLTVTSAQKNPTAFYLCASSIAGRGANVLTFGAGSRLTVL.

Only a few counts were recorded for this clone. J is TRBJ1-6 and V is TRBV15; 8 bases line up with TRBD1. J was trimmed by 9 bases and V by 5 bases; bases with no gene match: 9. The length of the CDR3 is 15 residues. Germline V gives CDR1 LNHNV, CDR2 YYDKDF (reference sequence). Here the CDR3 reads CATSRRRGLGSPLHF. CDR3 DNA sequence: TGTGCCACCAGCCGTCGCAGGGGGCTAGGTTCACCCCTCCACTTT.

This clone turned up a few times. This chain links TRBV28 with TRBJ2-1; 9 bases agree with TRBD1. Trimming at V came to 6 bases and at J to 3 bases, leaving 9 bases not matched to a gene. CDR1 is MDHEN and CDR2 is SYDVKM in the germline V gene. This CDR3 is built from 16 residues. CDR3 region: CASREAGTGIYNEQFF. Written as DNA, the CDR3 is TGTGCCAGCAGGGAAGCCGGGACAGGGATCTACAATGAGCAGTTCTTC.

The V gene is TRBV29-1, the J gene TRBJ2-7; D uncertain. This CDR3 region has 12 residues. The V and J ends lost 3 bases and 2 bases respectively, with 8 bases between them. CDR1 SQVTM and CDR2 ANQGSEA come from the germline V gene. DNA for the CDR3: TGCAGCGTTGAGGAGTCCGCCTACGAGCAGTACTTC. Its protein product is CSVEESAYEQYF.

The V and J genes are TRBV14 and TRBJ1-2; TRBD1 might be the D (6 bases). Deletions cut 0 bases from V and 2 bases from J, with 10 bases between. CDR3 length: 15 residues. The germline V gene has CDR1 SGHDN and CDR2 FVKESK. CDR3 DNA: TGTGCCAGCAGCCAAGATATAAGGGGGAACTATGGCTACACCTTC. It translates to CASSQDIRGNYGYTF.

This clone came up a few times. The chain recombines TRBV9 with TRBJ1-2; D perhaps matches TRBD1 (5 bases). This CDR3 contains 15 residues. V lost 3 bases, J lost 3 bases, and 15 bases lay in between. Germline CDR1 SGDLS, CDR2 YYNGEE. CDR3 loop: CASSADLGPHYGYTF. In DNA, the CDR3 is TGTGCCAGCAGCGCCGATTTGGGGCCCCACTATGGCTACACCTTC. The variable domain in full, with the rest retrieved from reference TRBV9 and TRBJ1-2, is DSGVTQTPKHLITATGQRVTLRCSPRSGDLSVYWYQQSLDQGLQFLIQYYNGEERAKGNILERFSAQQFPDLHSELNLSSLELGDSALYFCASSADLGPHYGYTFGSGTRLTVV.

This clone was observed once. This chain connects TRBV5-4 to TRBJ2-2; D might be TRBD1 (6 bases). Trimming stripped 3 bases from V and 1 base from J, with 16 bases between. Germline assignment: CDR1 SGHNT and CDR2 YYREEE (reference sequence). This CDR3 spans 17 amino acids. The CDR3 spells CASSSKLLQGNTGELFF. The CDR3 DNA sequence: TGTGCCAGCAGCTCTAAATTATTACAGGGGAACACCGGGGAGCTGTTTTTT.

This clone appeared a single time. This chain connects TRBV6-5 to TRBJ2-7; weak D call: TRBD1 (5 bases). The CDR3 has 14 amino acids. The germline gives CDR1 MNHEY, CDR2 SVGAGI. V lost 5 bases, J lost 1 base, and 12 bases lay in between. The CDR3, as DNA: TGTGCCAGCAGTCAGCGACAGAGATCCTACGAGCAGTACTTC. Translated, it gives CASSQRQRSYEQYF.

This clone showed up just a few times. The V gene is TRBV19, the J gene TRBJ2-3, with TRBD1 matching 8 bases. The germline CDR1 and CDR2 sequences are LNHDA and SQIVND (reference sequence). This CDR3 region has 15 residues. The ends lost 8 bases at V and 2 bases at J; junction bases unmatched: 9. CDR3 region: CASGEGQGPTDTQYF. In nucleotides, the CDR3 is TGTGCCAGTGGTGAAGGACAGGGCCCCACAGATACGCAGTATTTT.

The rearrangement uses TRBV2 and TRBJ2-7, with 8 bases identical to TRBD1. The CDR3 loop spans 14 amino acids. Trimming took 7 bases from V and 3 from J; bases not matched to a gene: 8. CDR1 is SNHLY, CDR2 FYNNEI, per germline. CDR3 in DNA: TGTGCCAGCAACGAGGACAGGGATAACTACGAGCAGTACTTC. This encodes CASNEDRDNYEQYF. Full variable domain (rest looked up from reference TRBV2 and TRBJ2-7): EPEVTQTPSHQVTQMGQEVILRCVPISNHLYFYWYRQILGQKVEFLVSFYNNEISEKSEIFDDQFSVERPDGSNFTLKIRSTKLEDSAMYFCASNEDRDNYEQYFGPGTRLTVT.

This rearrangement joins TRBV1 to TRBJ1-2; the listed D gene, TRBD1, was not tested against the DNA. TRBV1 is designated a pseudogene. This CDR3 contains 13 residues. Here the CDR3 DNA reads TGCACCAGCAGCTACGACAGGGGGACAGGCTACACCTTC. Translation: CTSSYDRGTGYTF.